This T cell receptor (beta chain) was identified in a study of chemoradiotherapy in HPV16-positive cancers. Generated by immunoSEQ multiplex PCR, the TCRdb table keeps only in-frame clones and is missing some. This sample carries roughly 25,000 clones, approximately 93% of them seen once, and the ten largest clones take more than 2.5%. The length of the CDR3 is 18 residues. The V and J ends lost 4 bases and 7 bases, in that order; junction bases with no gene match: 14. In germline, CDR1 is SGHRS, CDR2 YFSETQ. The receptor comes from a human donor with HPV-associated anogenital cancer. The chain uses TRBV5-1 and TRBJ2-2, with 12 bases that match TRBD1. The sample was acquired from a patient who underwent chemoradiotherapy. CDR3: CASSQGTGGGLRIGELFF. Here the CDR3 DNA reads TGCGCCAGCAGCCAAGGGACAGGGGGCGGTTTAAGGATCGGGGAGCTGTTTTTT.